The sequence of this T cell receptor beta chain was determined in a study of CD8 T cells in Susac syndrome. The V gene's germline CDR1 is LGHDT and CDR2 YNNKEL (reference sequence). This CDR3 has 15 amino acids. V lost 1 base, J lost 5 bases, and 12 bases lay in between. Random-hexamer reverse transcription was applied to about 0.45 to 1 ug RNA. Using its own MiXCR run on the immunoSEQ multiplex PCR reads, TCRdb lists one record per CDR3 protein. The data contain about 190,000 distinct CDR3 sequences, roughly 91% of them singletons. V is TRBV3-1 and J is TRBJ2-1; D call uncertain. The clonotype originates from a human donor with Susac syndrome. The sample comprised CD4+ T cells from PBMCs. The CDR3 nucleotides read TGTGCCAGCAGCCAAGTATCGGTCCCAGACAATGAGCAGTTCTTC. As protein: CASSQVSVPDNEQFF.